The 20 T cell receptor beta chains below come from one sample, sequenced in a study of glioma-infiltrating T cells after dendritic cell vaccination listed by TCRdb under 2016. The library came from the immunoSEQ multiplex PCR assay. TCRdb provides this immuneACCESS table in a form limited to in-frame rearrangements. Some clones are lacking; in checked studies, under half of them reflect an unresolved V gene, and why the rest are absent is not known. Across this sample there are approximately 100,000 clones, with 75% to 85% seen only once. The top ten hold 9.5% to 15% of the sample. The sample here was blood, taken before dendritic cell vaccination. These receptors all come from a human donor with glioblastoma.

V gene TRBV7-9 combines with J gene TRBJ2-1, with 8 bases lining up with TRBD2. V gave up 0 bases and J gave up 6 bases; unmatched junction bases: 7. CDR1 is SEHNR, CDR2 FQNEAQ, per germline (reference sequence). The CDR3 spans 16 residues. CDR3 nucleotides: TGTGCCAGCAGCTTAGCAGTACGACTAGCGAGCAATGAGCAGTTCTTC. Protein product: CASSLAVRLASNEQFF.

The V and J genes are TRBV19 and TRBJ1-2, with TRBD1 matching over 7 bases. Germline V gives CDR1 LNHDA, CDR2 SQIVND (reference sequence). V lost 7 bases to trimming and J lost 4 bases; unmatched junction nucleotides: 9. The CDR3 has 14 amino acids. CDR3 nucleotide sequence: TGTGCCAGTACCCCGCAGAGACAGGGCTATGGCTACACCTTC. Translation: CASTPQRQGYGYTF.

This chain links TRBV6-1 with TRBJ2-7, with a tentative D call TRBD2 (5 bases). Trimming took off 0 bases at V and 5 bases at J, with 11 bases between the two ends. Germline assignment: CDR1 MNHNS and CDR2 SASEGT. The CDR3 runs 14 residues. The CDR3, as DNA: TGTGCCAGCAGTGAAGCCGGTGGGAGCCACGAGCAGTACTTC. Protein product: CASSEAGGSHEQYF.

The rearrangement uses TRBV5-1 and TRBJ1-1, with D possibly being TRBD1 (5 bases). The CDR3 covers 15 residues. CDR1 is SGHRS and CDR2 is YFSETQ in the germline V gene. V lost 4 bases, J lost 3 bases, and 16 bases lay in between. CDR3 sequence (DNA): TGCGCCAGCAGCATTACTGGGGGGGGTGACACTGAAGCTTTCTTT. Its translation is CASSITGGGDTEAFF.

The rearrangement links TRBV11-2 to TRBJ1-1; D gene unclear. CDR3 length equals 13 residues. The V end was cut by 7 bases, the J end by 0 bases, with 9 bases between. CDR1 is SGHAT, CDR2 FQNNGV, per germline. This CDR3 reads CASNLNMNTEAFF. CDR3 sequence (DNA): TGTGCCAGCAACCTCAACATGAACACTGAAGCTTTCTTT. Drawing the rest from reference TRBV11-2 and TRBJ1-1, the complete variable domain is EAGVAQSPRYKIIEKRQSVAFWCNPISGHATLYWYQQILGQGPKLLIQFQNNGVVDDSQLPKDRFSAERLKGVDSTLKIQPAKLEDSAVYLCASNLNMNTEAFFGQGTRLTVV.

With respect to this clone: At the DNA level, this CDR3 is encoded by other sequences in the same sample as well. The chain links TRBV14 to TRBJ1-2, with D possibly being TRBD1 (5 bases). V was shortened by 3 bases and J by 6 bases, with 11 bases between the two germline ends. The CDR3 has 13 residues. CDR1 is SGHDN and CDR2 is FVKESK in the germline V gene. The DNA for the CDR3 is TGTGCCAGCAGCCAGTTCAGGGCGGATGGCTACACCTTC. As protein: CASSQFRADGYTF.

V gene TRBV21-1 combines with J gene TRBJ1-5; TRBD1 reflects the table's D call only, with no check against the DNA. TRBV21-1 is a pseudogene locus. This CDR3 comprises 13 residues. The CDR3 DNA is TGTGCCAGCAGCGGACAGGGGGGATGGCCCCAGCATTTT. Its translation is CASSGQGGWPQHF.

This clone was seen only a few times. This chain uses TRBV10-3 with TRBJ1-1; D gene uncertain. The CDR3 loop spans 12 amino acids. Germline V gene data show CDR1 as ENHRY and CDR2 as SYGVKD. V was clipped by 11 bases and J by 1 base, with 11 bases between them. The CDR3: CAARSENTEAFF. The CDR3 DNA follows: TGTGCCGCCCGATCAGAGAACACTGAAGCTTTCTTT.

This clone was seen more than once but under ten times. The chain's CDR3 is CASRTSGGTVLGELFF. For the CDR3, the DNA is TGTGCCAGCCGGACTAGCGGGGGGACAGTCTTAGGGGAGCTGTTTTTT. The chain is built from TRBV19 and TRBJ2-2, with 14 bases identical to TRBD2. The germline V gene encodes CDR1 LNHDA and CDR2 SQIVND (reference sequence). The length of the CDR3 is 16 residues. With 9 bases clipped from V and 8 bases from J, the junction kept 11 bases outside the gene matches.

V and J are TRBV7-2 and TRBJ2-2, with 9 bases fitting TRBD2. With V trimmed by 6 bases and J by 1 base, 6 bases remained unmatched. From germline, CDR1 is SGHTA and CDR2 FQGNSA. CDR3 length: 16 amino acids. The CDR3 loop is CASSHSSGMNTGELFF. DNA for the CDR3: TGTGCCAGCAGTCATTCTAGCGGGATGAACACCGGGGAGCTGTTTTTT.

This chain links TRBV11-3 with TRBJ2-7; possibly TRBD2 for D (6 bases). The CDR3 has 14 residues. Germline V gene data show CDR1 as SGHNT and CDR2 as YENEEA. The V end was cut by 7 bases, the J end by 3 bases, with 16 bases between. CDR3 in amino acids: CASIHRLVDYEQYF. The CDR3, as DNA: TGTGCCAGCATCCACCGACTAGTTGACTACGAGCAGTACTTC.

This clone has just one count. This rearrangement joins TRBV7-2 to TRBJ2-7; TRBD1 matches 7 bases. The V segment lost 6 bases and the J segment 6 bases; nucleotides outside the gene matches: 17. The CDR3 extends over 16 amino acids. CDR1 is SGHTA, CDR2 FQGNSA, per germline. This chain's CDR3 is CASSAPIRDRRSEQYF. The CDR3 DNA reads TGTGCCAGCAGTGCACCCATCCGGGACAGAAGAAGCGAGCAGTACTTC.

The chain combines TRBV27 with TRBJ1-2, with D possibly being TRBD1 (5 bases). V lost 5 bases to trimming and J lost 4 bases, with 17 bases between them. The CDR3 runs 15 residues. CDR1 and CDR2 from the germline V gene are MNHEY and SMNVEV (reference sequence). CDR3: CASSGVGGASYGYTF. DNA of the CDR3: TGTGCCAGCAGTGGGGTGGGAGGGGCTAGCTATGGCTACACCTTC.

This clone has a single count. The rearrangement links TRBV30 to TRBJ2-7; TRBD1 agrees at 8 bases. The CDR3 is 15 amino acids. V lost 0 bases, J lost 1 base, and 5 bases stayed unmatched. Germline CDR1 is GTSNPN and CDR2 is SVGIG (reference sequence). The CDR3 nucleotides read TGTGCCTGGAGTGTGGGACAGGTGACATCCTACGAGCAGTACTTC. Protein product: CAWSVGQVTSYEQYF.

The gene calls are TRBV28 and TRBJ2-7; the D gene is possibly TRBD1 (6 bases). The CDR3 length is 13 residues. Germline CDR1 is MDHEN and CDR2 is SYDVKM. Trimming took 6 bases from V and 2 from J, leaving 11 bases between them. For the CDR3, the DNA is TGTGCCAGCAGCACCACAGGGCCCTACGAGCAGTACTTC. Translating it yields CASSTTGPYEQYF.

This clone was detected only once. V is TRBV5-1 and J is TRBJ1-2; 10 nucleotides align to TRBD1. The CDR3 has 16 residues. J was trimmed by 2 bases and V by 2 bases; bases with no gene match: 6. CDR1 SGHRS and CDR2 YFSETQ come from the germline V gene. The CDR3 DNA reads as TGCGCCAGCAGCTTACAAGGGGGACAGGGGAACTATGGCTACACCTTC. It specifies CASSLQGGQGNYGYTF.

In this sample, this clone turned up a few times. In nucleotides, the CDR3 is TGTGCCAGCAGCCAGGGCTCCTCTGGAAACACCATATATTTT. Its protein is CASSQGSSGNTIYF. V usage is TRBV4-2 and J usage is TRBJ1-3, with D uncertain. The V gene's germline CDR1 is LGHNA and CDR2 YNFKEQ. V was trimmed by 3 bases and J by 0 bases, leaving 6 bases between them. The CDR3 length is 14 residues.

The CDR3 loop reads CAWSDGGANYGYTF. CDR3 nucleotides: TGTGCCTGGAGTGACGGGGGAGCTAACTATGGCTACACCTTC. The J gene is TRBJ1-2, the V gene TRBV30; D possibly corresponds to TRBD1 (5 bases). V dropped 1 base and J dropped 0 bases, with 9 bases sitting between them. CDR1 is GTSNPN, CDR2 SVGIG, per germline (reference sequence). This CDR3 is 14 amino acids long.

The rearrangement joins TRBV19 to TRBJ1-1; 7 bases fit TRBD1. The CDR3 has 14 residues. Trimming took 3 bases from V and 0 from J; bases not matched to a gene: 1. Germline assignment: CDR1 LNHDA and CDR2 SQIVND (reference sequence). The CDR3 reads CASSIDRVNTEAFF. CDR3 coding DNA: TGTGCCAGTAGTATCGACAGGGTGAACACTGAAGCTTTCTTT.

Worth noting for this clone: The sample holds other DNA sequences that translate to the same CDR3. The V and J genes are TRBV5-1 and TRBJ2-3; 7 bases fit TRBD1. Germline lookup yields CDR1 SGHRS and CDR2 YFSETQ. The CDR3 contains 14 residues. V shed 3 bases, J shed 0 bases, and the junction held 1 base outside the gene matches. CDR3 bases: TGCGCCAGCAGCTGGGACAGTAGCACAGATACGCAGTATTTT. This sequence encodes CASSWDSSTDTQYF.